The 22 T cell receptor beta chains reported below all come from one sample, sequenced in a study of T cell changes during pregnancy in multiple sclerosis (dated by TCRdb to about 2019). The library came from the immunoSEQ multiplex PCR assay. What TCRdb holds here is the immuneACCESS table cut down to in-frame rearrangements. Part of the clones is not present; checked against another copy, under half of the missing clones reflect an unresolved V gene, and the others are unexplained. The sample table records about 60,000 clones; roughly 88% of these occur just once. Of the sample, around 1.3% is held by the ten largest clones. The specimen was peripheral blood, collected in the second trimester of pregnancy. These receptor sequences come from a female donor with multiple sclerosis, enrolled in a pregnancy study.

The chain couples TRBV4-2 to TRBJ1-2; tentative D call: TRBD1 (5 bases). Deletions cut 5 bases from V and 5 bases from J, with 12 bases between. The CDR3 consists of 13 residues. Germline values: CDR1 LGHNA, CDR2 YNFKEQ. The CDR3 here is CASSSTGRYGYTF. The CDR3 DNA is TGTGCCAGCAGCTCCACAGGCCGGTATGGCTACACCTTC.

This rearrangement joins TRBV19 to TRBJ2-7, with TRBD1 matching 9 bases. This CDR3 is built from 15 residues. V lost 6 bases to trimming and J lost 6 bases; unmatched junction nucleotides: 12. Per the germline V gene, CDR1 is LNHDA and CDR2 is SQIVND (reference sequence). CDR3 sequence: CASSLTGGISAEQYF. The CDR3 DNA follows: TGTGCCAGTAGCCTTACAGGGGGCATTTCGGCCGAGCAGTACTTC.

CDR3 residues: CASSEALAGGQETQYF. The CDR3 DNA is TGTGCCAGCAGTGAAGCGCTGGCGGGGGGACAAGAGACCCAGTACTTC. The chain joins TRBV2 to TRBJ2-5; 8 bases are shared with TRBD2. From germline, CDR1 is SNHLY and CDR2 FYNNEI. Trimming at V came to 0 bases and at J to 2 bases, leaving 5 bases not matched to a gene. The CDR3 has 16 residues.

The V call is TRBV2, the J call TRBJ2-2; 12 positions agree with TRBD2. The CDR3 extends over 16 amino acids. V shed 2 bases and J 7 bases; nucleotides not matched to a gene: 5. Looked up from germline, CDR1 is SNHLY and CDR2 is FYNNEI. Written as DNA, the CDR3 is TGTGCCAGCAGTGAACTAGCGGGGGGGCTTTACGGGGAGCTGTTTTTT. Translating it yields CASSELAGGLYGELFF.

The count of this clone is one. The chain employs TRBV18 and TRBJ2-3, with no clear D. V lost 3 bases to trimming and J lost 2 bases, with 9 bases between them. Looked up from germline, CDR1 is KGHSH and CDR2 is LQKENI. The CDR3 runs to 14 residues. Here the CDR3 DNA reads TGTGCCAGCTCACCCAGGTCAATCACAGATACGCAGTATTTT. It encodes CASSPRSITDTQYF.

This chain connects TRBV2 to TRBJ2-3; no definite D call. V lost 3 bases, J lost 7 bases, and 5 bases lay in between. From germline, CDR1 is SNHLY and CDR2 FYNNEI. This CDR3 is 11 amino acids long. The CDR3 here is CASSDEHTQYF. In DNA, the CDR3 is TGTGCCAGCAGTGACGAGCATACGCAGTATTTT. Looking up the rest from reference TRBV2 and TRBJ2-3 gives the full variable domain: EPEVTQTPSHQVTQMGQEVILRCVPISNHLYFYWYRQILGQKVEFLVSFYNNEISEKSEIFDDQFSVERPDGSNFTLKIRSTKLEDSAMYFCASSDEHTQYFGPGTRLTVL.

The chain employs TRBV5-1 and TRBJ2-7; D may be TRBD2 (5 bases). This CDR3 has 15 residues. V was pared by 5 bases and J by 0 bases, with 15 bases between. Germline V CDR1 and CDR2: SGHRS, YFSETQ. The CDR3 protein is CASRPDPSGSYEQYF. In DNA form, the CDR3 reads TGCGCCAGCAGGCCGGACCCCAGCGGCTCCTACGAGCAGTACTTC.

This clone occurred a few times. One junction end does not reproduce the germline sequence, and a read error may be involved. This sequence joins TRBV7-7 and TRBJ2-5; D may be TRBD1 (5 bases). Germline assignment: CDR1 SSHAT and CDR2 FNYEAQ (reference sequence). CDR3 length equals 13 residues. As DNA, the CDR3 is TGTGCTAGCAGCTTTGGGGCCCAAGAGACCCAGTACTTC. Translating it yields CASSFGAQETQYF.

In DNA form, the CDR3 reads TGTGCCAGCAGCTTATTGAGGCGGGGTGCGCAGTATTTT. Amino acids: CASSLLRRGAQYF. This rearrangement joins TRBV11-3 to TRBJ2-3; possibly TRBD2 for D (6 bases). V lost 2 bases and J 10 bases, leaving 13 bases between the germline ends. Germline V CDR1 and CDR2: SGHNT, YENEEA. This CDR3 is 13 amino acids long. Using reference TRBV11-3 and TRBJ2-3 for the parts outside the CDR3, the full variable domain is EAGVVQSPRYKIIEKKQPVAFWCNPISGHNTLYWYLQNLGQGPELLIRYENEEAVDDSQLPKDRFSAERLKGVDSTLKIQPAELGDSAVYLCASSLLRRGAQYFGPGTRLTVL.

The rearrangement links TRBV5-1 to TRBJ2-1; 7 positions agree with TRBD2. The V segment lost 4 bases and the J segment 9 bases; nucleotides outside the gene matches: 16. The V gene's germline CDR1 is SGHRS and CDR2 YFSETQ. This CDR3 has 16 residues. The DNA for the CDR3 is TGCGCCAGCAGCCCCTCGGGAGGAATTTGGGAGGGTGAGCAGTTCTTC. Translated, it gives CASSPSGGIWEGEQFF.

The CDR3 spells CASIRTWGGQPQHF. Here the CDR3 DNA reads TGTGCCAGTATCCGCACGTGGGGGGGTCAGCCCCAGCATTTT. V is TRBV19 and J is TRBJ1-5, with a weak D call TRBD1 (5 bases). The CDR3 is made up of 14 amino acids. Germline CDR1 is LNHDA and CDR2 is SQIVND (reference sequence). Trimming took off 7 bases at V and 6 bases at J, with 16 bases between the two ends.

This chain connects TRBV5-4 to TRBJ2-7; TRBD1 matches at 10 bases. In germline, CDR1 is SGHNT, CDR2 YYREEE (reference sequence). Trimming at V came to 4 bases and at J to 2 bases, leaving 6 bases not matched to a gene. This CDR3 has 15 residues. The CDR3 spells CASSTGTGVTYEQYF. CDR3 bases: TGTGCCAGCAGCACCGGGACAGGGGTAACCTACGAGCAGTACTTC.

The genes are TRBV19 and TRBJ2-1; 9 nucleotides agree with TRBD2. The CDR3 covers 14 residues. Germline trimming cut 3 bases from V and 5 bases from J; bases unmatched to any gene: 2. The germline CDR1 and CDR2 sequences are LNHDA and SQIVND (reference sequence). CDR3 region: CASSILAGNNEQFF. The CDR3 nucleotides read TGTGCCAGTAGTATTCTAGCGGGGAACAATGAGCAGTTCTTC.

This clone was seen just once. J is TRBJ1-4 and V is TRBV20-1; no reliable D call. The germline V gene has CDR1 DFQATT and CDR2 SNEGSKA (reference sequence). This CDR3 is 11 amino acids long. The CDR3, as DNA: TGCAGCTGCACGGGGTCCGAAAAACTGTTTTTT. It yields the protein CSCTGSEKLFF.

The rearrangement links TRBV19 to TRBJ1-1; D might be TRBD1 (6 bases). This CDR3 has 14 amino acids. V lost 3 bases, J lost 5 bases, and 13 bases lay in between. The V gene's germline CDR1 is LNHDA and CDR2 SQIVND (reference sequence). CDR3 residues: CASSIEGVKTEAFF. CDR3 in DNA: TGTGCCAGTAGTATTGAGGGGGTAAAAACTGAAGCTTTCTTT.

The CDR3 spells CAWRGPGSYNEQFF. The CDR3 coding sequence is TGTGCCTGGAGGGGTCCGGGGTCCTACAATGAGCAGTTCTTC. V is TRBV30 and J is TRBJ2-1; tentatively, D is TRBD2 (5 bases). With 3 bases removed from V and 1 base from J, the gap between germline ends came to 10 bases. Germline V lookup: CDR1 GTSNPN, CDR2 SVGIG (reference sequence). This CDR3 has 14 residues.

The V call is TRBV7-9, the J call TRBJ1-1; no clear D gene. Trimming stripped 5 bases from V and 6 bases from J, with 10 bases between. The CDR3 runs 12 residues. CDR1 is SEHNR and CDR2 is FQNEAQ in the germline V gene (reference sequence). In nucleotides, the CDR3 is TGTGCCAGCAGCCCGGACTGGGCTGAAGCTTTCTTT. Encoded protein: CASSPDWAEAFF.

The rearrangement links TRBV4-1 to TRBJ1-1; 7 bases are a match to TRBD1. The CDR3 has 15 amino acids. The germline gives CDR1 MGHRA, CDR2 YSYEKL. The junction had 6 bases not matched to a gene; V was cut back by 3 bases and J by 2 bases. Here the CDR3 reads CASSHLRGDNTEAFF. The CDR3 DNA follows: TGCGCCAGCAGCCATCTCAGGGGGGATAACACTGAAGCTTTCTTT.

CDR3 sequence (DNA): TGTGCCAGCCGGACTAGCGGGGGGGATACGCAGTATTTT. Protein: CASRTSGGDTQYF. The chain carries TRBV19 and TRBJ2-3; 14 bases line up with TRBD2. The germline gives CDR1 LNHDA, CDR2 SQIVND (reference sequence). The CDR3 runs 13 residues. The V gene end was trimmed by 9 bases and the J gene end by 6 bases; junction bases not matched to a gene: 2. The full variable domain, in which reference TRBV19 and TRBJ2-3 provide the parts outside the CDR3, is DGGITQSPKYLFRKEGQNVTLSCEQNLNHDAMYWYRQDPGQGLRLIYYSQIVNDFQKGDIAEGYSVSREKKESFPLTVTSAQKNPTAFYLCASRTSGGDTQYFGPGTRLTVL.

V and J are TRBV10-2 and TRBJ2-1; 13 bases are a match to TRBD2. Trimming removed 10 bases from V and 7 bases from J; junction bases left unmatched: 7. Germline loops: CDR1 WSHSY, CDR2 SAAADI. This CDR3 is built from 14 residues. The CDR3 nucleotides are TGCGCCACCGGACTAGCGGGGGCAGGGAATGAGCAGTTCTTC. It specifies CATGLAGAGNEQFF.

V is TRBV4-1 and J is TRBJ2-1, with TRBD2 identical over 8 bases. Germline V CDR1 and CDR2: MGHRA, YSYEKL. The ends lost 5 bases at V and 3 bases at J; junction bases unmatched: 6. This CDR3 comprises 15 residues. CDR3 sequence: CASSFQAGDYNEQFF. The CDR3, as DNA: TGCGCCAGCAGCTTCCAAGCGGGGGACTACAATGAGCAGTTCTTC.

In DNA, the CDR3 is TGCGCCAGCAGCCGGAATCAGGGGAGTGAGGGAAACATTCAGTACTTC. It codes for CASSRNQGSEGNIQYF. The chain employs TRBV4-3 and TRBJ2-4; tentatively, D is TRBD1 (6 bases). Deletions cut 4 bases from V and 6 bases from J, with 19 bases between. The CDR3 length is 16 residues. Germline V gives CDR1 LGHNA, CDR2 YSLEER.